What follows are 9 T cell receptor beta chains derived from one specimen sequenced in a study of blood T cell repertoires in COVID-19. TCRdb keeps only in-frame clones here, not all; method: immunoSEQ multiplex PCR. This table holds around 200,000 clones, 85% to 90% found once. Source material: peripheral blood. Receptors originate from a man aged 55 to 70 who had recovered from COVID-19.

This clone occurred once. The chain uses TRBV9 and TRBJ2-7; 8 nucleotides match TRBD1. V dropped 0 bases and J dropped 4; count of bases not matched to a gene: 9. CDR3 size: 16 residues. The V gene's germline CDR1 is SGDLS and CDR2 YYNGEE. The CDR3 protein is CASSVASAGGRYEQYF. The DNA of the CDR3 is TGTGCCAGCAGCGTAGCTTCGGCAGGGGGCCGGTACGAGCAGTACTTC.

The V call is TRBV28, the J call TRBJ1-2; a weak D match, TRBD1 (5 bases). Germline assignment: CDR1 MDHEN and CDR2 SYDVKM. V was pared by 3 bases and J by 8 bases, with 19 bases between. CDR3 length equals 15 residues. In DNA form, the CDR3 reads TGTGCCAGCAGTTTTTGGGGCCTCGGGGGTGTGGGCTACACCTTC. The encoded protein is CASSFWGLGGVGYTF.

V usage is TRBV3-1 (or the pseudogene TRBV3-2) and J usage is TRBJ2-1; TRBD2 matches 13 bases. The CDR3 totals 17 residues. V lost 1 base to trimming and J lost 7 bases; unmatched junction nucleotides: 7. CDR1 is LGHDT, CDR2 YNNKEL, per germline (reference sequence). CDR3 in amino acids: CASSQGFRLAGGNEQFF. The CDR3 DNA reads TGTGCCAGCAGCCAAGGCTTCAGACTAGCGGGGGGTAATGAGCAGTTCTTC.

The chain uses TRBV10-2 and TRBJ1-5; no clear D gene. The V end was cut by 0 bases, the J end by 3 bases, with 6 bases between. The CDR3 is made up of 14 amino acids. CDR1 is WSHSY and CDR2 is SAAADI in the germline V gene. CDR3 nucleotides: TGCGCCAGCAGTGAGTCCTCGGTCAATCAGCCCCAGCATTTT. This translates into CASSESSVNQPQHF.

The chain combines TRBV4-3 with TRBJ1-2; D is ambiguous. This CDR3 spans 14 amino acids. CDR1 is LGHNA, CDR2 YSLEER, per germline. The germline V and J ends were trimmed by 0 bases and 2 bases, with 7 bases remaining between them. In nucleotides, the CDR3 is TGCGCCAGCAGCCAAGAGCGAGTCAACTATGGCTACACCTTC. It encodes CASSQERVNYGYTF.

This clone came up a few times. V usage is TRBV7-8 and J usage is TRBJ1-3; a possible D gene is TRBD1 (5 bases). This CDR3 is built from 14 residues. CDR1 SGHVS and CDR2 FQNEAQ come from the germline V gene. Deletions cut 4 bases from V and 4 bases from J, with 11 bases between. The CDR3 spells CASSSREGGNTIYF. The CDR3 region has the DNA TGTGCCAGCAGCTCCAGGGAGGGAGGAAACACCATATATTTT.

This clone was recorded once. The gene calls are TRBV4-2 and TRBJ2-7; 8 bases fit TRBD2. Germline V gene data show CDR1 as LGHNA and CDR2 as YNFKEQ. This CDR3 spans 13 amino acids. V lost 4 bases and J lost 4; bases outside the gene matches: 3. The CDR3 DNA reads TGTGCCAGCAGCCCCGGGGGGGATTACGAGCAGTACTTC. This sequence encodes CASSPGGDYEQYF.

CDR3 in amino acids: CASSSDSTGETQYF. CDR3 nucleotides: TGTGCCAGCAGTTCAGACTCCACGGGGGAGACCCAGTACTTC. V is TRBV28 and J is TRBJ2-5; D might be TRBD2 (5 bases). The CDR3 spans 14 residues. CDR1 MDHEN and CDR2 SYDVKM come from the germline V gene. The V end lost 4 bases, the J end lost 5 bases, and 14 bases lay between the germline ends.

V gene TRBV6-5 combines with J gene TRBJ1-1, with TRBD1 as a possible D gene (5 bases). Trimming removed 2 bases from V and 3 bases from J, with 10 bases in between. Germline loops: CDR1 MNHEY, CDR2 SVGAGI. The CDR3 totals 14 residues. The CDR3 DNA reads as TGTGCCAGCAGTTACAGGGGTTGGGACACTGAAGCTTTCTTT. Its protein product is CASSYRGWDTEAFF.